This T cell receptor beta chain originates from a study of cytomegalovirus exposure and HLA in healthy donors. Overall study: Earlier sequencing of some 170 million T cells yielded 100 million to 120 million unique TCR beta sequences.

The CDR3 is 11 amino acids. CDR1 and CDR2 (germline): PRHDT, FYEKMQ (reference sequence). V was cut by 6 bases and J by 9 bases, with 10 bases left in between. PCR amplification relied on 60 Vbeta primers (plus 13 Jbeta primers). Generated by immunoSEQ multiplex PCR, the TCRdb table keeps only in-frame clones and is missing some. Of some 120,000 clones in the sample, approximately 68% are singletons; the top ten hold approximately 1.5%. The chain employs TRBV13 and TRBJ2-3, with D uncertain. The TCR comes from a man aged 25-45 years in good health and CMV-seropositive. The sample comprised PBMCs. Here the CDR3 DNA reads TGTGCCAGCAGAAAGGCCGGGACGCAGTATTTT. It yields the protein CASRKAGTQYF.